This TCR beta chain was obtained from a study of blood T cell repertoires in COVID-19. As for the study in general: The study drew acute and convalescent COVID-19 samples from the United States, Italy and Spain.

Clones were read by immunoSEQ multiplex PCR, and TCRdb kept only the in-frame ones, dropping some. The table records approximately 160,000 clones, more than 85% of them present only once. Living in about two dozen US areas, the participants were between about 18 and 100 years of age. The source of this sequence is a woman in her forties or fifties who had recovered from COVID-19. The material sequenced was PBMCs or T cells enriched from blood (not recorded which).

CDR3 DNA sequence: TGTGCCAGCAGCTTAGCGGGAATCCTAGCGATCTCCTACAATGAGCAGTTCTTC. Translation gives CASSLAGILAISYNEQFF. J is TRBJ2-1 and V is TRBV7-8; possibly TRBD2 for D (6 bases). Germline V gene data show CDR1 as SGHVS and CDR2 as FQNEAQ. Trimming cost V 0 bases and J 0 bases, with 15 bases left between them. The CDR3 length is 18 residues.